These T cell receptor beta chains were read from a single sample in a study of T cell changes during pregnancy in multiple sclerosis. TCRdb's table, derived via immunoSEQ multiplex PCR, lists solely in-frame clones and lacks some. Of roughly 61,000 clones in the sample, 90% were seen once. Specimen: peripheral blood, collected in the first trimester of pregnancy. These receptors all stem from a female donor in good health, enrolled as a control in a pregnancy study. CDR3s include the opening cysteine and the closing phenylalanine or tryptophan. D genes are given only for firm matches. Only some rows state a clone size, as once, few, many or a class for expanded clones.

cdr3_aa cdr3_nt j_call d_call clone_size v_call
CASKKIIAGPAEQFF TGTGCCAGCAAGAAGATAATAGCGGGGCCAGCTGAGCAGTTCTTC TRBJ2-1 TRBD2 . TRBV2
CASVRDRDQPQHF TGTGCCAGCGTTAGGGACAGAGATCAGCCCCAGCATTTT TRBJ1-5 TRBD1 . TRBV2
CSARQDYGYTF TGCAGTGCCAGACAGGACTATGGCTACACCTTC TRBJ1-2 . . TRBV20-1
CASSPSGDTEAFF TGTGCCAGCTCACCATCCGGGGACACTGAAGCTTTCTTT TRBJ1-1 . few TRBV18
CASQLSGEGPADTQYF TGTGCCTCCCAGCTTAGCGGGGAAGGGCCGGCAGATACGCAGTATTTT TRBJ2-3 TRBD2 . TRBV30
CASVMGGQIPYEQYF TGTGCCAGCGTTATGGGGGGGCAGATTCCCTACGAGCAGTACTTC TRBJ2-7 . once TRBV7-2
CASSPRVRGGTEAFF TGTGCCAGCAGTCCCCGAGTACGAGGAGGCACTGAAGCTTTCTTT TRBJ1-1 . . TRBV6-5
CASSLGHPSSGNTIYF TGCGCCAGCAGCTTGGGACACCCGAGCTCTGGAAACACCATATATTTT TRBJ1-3 . . TRBV5-1
CASSLRDGLVAQHF TGTGCCAGCAGTTTGCGCGACGGACTCGTGGCCCAGCATTTT TRBJ1-5 . . TRBV6-1
CASSSIQAETQYF TGTGCCAGCTCCTCGATACAAGCGGAGACCCAGTACTTC TRBJ2-5 . . TRBV18
CASSLGASGTFSYNEQFF TGTGCCAGCAGCTTAGGGGCTAGCGGGACGTTCTCCTACAATGAGCAGTTCTTC TRBJ2-1 TRBD2 . TRBV7-8
CASSLVQDRANYGYTF TGTGCCAGCAGCTTGGTACAGGACCGAGCTAACTATGGCTACACCTTC TRBJ1-2 . once TRBV5-5
CASSTWARSGYGYTF TGTGCCAGTAGTACGTGGGCCCGGAGCGGCTATGGCTACACCTTC TRBJ1-2 . . TRBV19
CASSLQSQETQYF TGTGCCAGCAGCTTGCAGTCCCAAGAGACCCAGTACTTC TRBJ2-5 . . TRBV5-6
CASSVGGSSYEQYF TGTGCCAGCAGCGTAGGAGGGAGCTCCTACGAGCAGTACTTC TRBJ2-7 . . TRBV9
CASSEAIGGNQPQHF TGTGCCAGCAGTGAAGCGATAGGGGGCAATCAGCCCCAGCATTTT TRBJ1-5 . medium-sized TRBV6-1
CASRHRGGANKVDTQYF TGTGCCAGCAGACACCGGGGGGGGGCGAATAAAGTCGATACGCAGTATTTT TRBJ2-3 TRBD2 . TRBV27
CASSSLGGQGAGGEAFF TGTGCCAGCAGCTCCCTTGGGGGGCAGGGTGCGGGAGGGGAAGCTTTCTTT TRBJ1-1 . . TRBV5-4
CASSLTGTPYNEQFF TGTGCCAGCAGCCTAACCGGGACTCCGTACAATGAGCAGTTCTTC TRBJ2-1 . . TRBV7-9
CASSAGTSDQETQYF TGTGCCAGCAGTGCCGGGACATCAGACCAAGAGACCCAGTACTTC TRBJ2-5 . . TRBV6-5
CASSLGDFSYNEQFF TGTGCCAGCAGCTTAGGGGACTTCTCCTACAATGAGCAGTTCTTC TRBJ2-1 . . TRBV11-3
CASSSVAGAGDIREQFF TGTGCCAGCAGCTCCGTCGCTGGGGCGGGAGATATTAGGGAGCAGTTCTTC TRBJ2-1 TRBD2 once TRBV11-2
CASSLAGGPLTGANVLTF TGTGCTAGCAGCTTAGCGGGGGGTCCCCTTACTGGGGCCAACGTCCTGACTTTC TRBJ2-6 TRBD2 . TRBV7-7
CASSQDYQGAGSNQPQHF TGCGCCAGCAGCCAAGATTACCAGGGGGCAGGTAGCAATCAGCCCCAGCATTTT TRBJ1-5 TRBD1 . TRBV4-1
CASSEDQGAGNEQFF TGTGCCAGCAGCGAAGACCAGGGGGCAGGCAATGAGCAGTTCTTC TRBJ2-1 TRBD1 . TRBV9
CASSLDRTEIYGYTF TGTGCCAGCAGCTTAGATCGGACAGAGATCTATGGCTACACCTTC TRBJ1-2 . . TRBV7-9
CATSPTSGGSNEQFF TGCGCCACCTCCCCGACTAGCGGGGGATCAAATGAGCAGTTCTTC TRBJ2-1 TRBD2 . TRBV5-1
CASSLWAGSSYEQYF TGTGCCAGCAGCCTTTGGGCAGGTTCTTCCTACGAGCAGTACTTC TRBJ2-7 . . TRBV5-4
CASSFRRDEGNYGYTF TGTGCCAGCAGTTTTCGGCGGGATGAAGGAAACTATGGCTACACCTTC TRBJ1-2 . once TRBV28
CASSWTGGPHGYTF TGTGCCAGTAGTTGGACAGGGGGTCCTCATGGCTACACCTTC TRBJ1-2 TRBD1 . TRBV19
CASSKEATGDEKLFF TGTGCCAGCAGCAAAGAGGCTACCGGGGATGAAAAACTGTTTTTT TRBJ1-4 . . TRBV21-1
CASRGSGGLNGELFF TGTGCCAGCCGAGGAAGCGGGGGGCTAAACGGGGAGCTGTTTTTT TRBJ2-2 TRBD2 . TRBV27
CASSIGAGGPYEQYF TGTGCCAGTAGTATAGGGGCGGGAGGGCCCTACGAGCAGTACTTC TRBJ2-7 TRBD2 . TRBV19
CASSLARIGEQYF TGTGCCAGCAGCTTGGCCAGGATTGGCGAGCAGTACTTC TRBJ2-7 . . TRBV5-8
CASSYVGQGNYGYTF TGTGCCAGCAGCTATGTGGGACAGGGGAACTATGGCTACACCTTC TRBJ1-2 TRBD1 . TRBV7-9
CAIGRNPGHGPYGYTF TGTGCCATCGGGCGAAATCCGGGACACGGTCCTTATGGCTACACCTTC TRBJ1-2 . . TRBV10-3
CSVGLHPGTGTMNTEAFF TGCAGCGTTGGCCTCCATCCCGGGACAGGGACGATGAACACTGAAGCTTTCTTT TRBJ1-1 TRBD1 . TRBV29-1
CASSLTAVPEAFF TGTGCCAGCAGTTTAACAGCCGTGCCCGAAGCTTTCTTT TRBJ1-1 . . TRBV28
CASSLWQGSNEQYF TGTGCCAGCAGCTTGTGGCAGGGGTCCAACGAGCAGTACTTC TRBJ2-7 . once TRBV5-8
CASSYNINNQPQHF TGTGCCAGCAGTTACAACATTAACAATCAGCCCCAGCATTTT TRBJ1-5 . . TRBV6-8
CASSLSLAGGQIAYEQYF TGTGCCAGCAGCTTGTCTCTAGCGGGGGGCCAGATAGCCTACGAGCAGTACTTC TRBJ2-7 TRBD2 . TRBV7-6
CASSMNSGSPSNGYTF TGTGCCAGTAGTATGAATTCCGGGAGTCCCTCGAATGGCTACACCTTC TRBJ1-2 . few TRBV19
CASTLTGGMNTEAFF TGCGCCAGCACCCTTACAGGGGGCATGAACACTGAAGCTTTCTTT TRBJ1-1 TRBD1 . TRBV5-1
CASSTGLTDTQYF TGTGCCAGCAGCACCGGACTCACAGATACGCAGTATTTT TRBJ2-3 . . TRBV7-3